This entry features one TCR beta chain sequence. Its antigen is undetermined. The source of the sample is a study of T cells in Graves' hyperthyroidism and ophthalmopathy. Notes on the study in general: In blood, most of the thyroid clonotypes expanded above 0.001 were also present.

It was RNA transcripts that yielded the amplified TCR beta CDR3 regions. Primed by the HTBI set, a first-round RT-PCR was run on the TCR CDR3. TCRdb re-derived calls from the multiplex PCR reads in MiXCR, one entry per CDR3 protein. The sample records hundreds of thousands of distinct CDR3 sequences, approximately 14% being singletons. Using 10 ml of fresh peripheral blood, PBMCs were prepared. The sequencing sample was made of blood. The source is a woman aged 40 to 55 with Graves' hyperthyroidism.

The CDR3 reads CSAPREGPFTDTQYF. The CDR3 nucleotides are TGCAGTGCTCCCCGAGAAGGGCCATTCACAGATACGCAGTATTTT. V and J are TRBV20-1 and TRBJ2-3; D gene ambiguous. V dropped 5 bases and J dropped 2 bases, with 17 bases sitting between them. The CDR3 consists of 15 residues. Germline V lookup: CDR1 DFQATT, CDR2 SNEGSKA (reference sequence).